This TCR beta chain stems from a study of shared clonotypes between healthy human individuals. Overall study findings and caveats: Unshared clonotypes carried lower generation probabilities than those common to all four donors. Among several donors, roughly 5% of naive CD4 clonotypes were found in common. In general, naive subsets displayed greater estimated richness than memory subsets did.

V dropped 6 bases and J dropped 5; count of bases not matched to a gene: 12. Germline CDR1 and CDR2: SGHAT and FQDESV (reference sequence). CDR3 length: 15 amino acids. With respect to this clone: Its cognate antigen is unknown.

Each PCR replicate from the sorted subsets contained 150 to 250 ng DNA, which is 30,000 or so T cell genomes. TCRdb keeps only in-frame clones here, not all; method: immunoSEQ multiplex PCR. Of 1 million to 1.2 million clones in the sample, approximately 80% are singletons; the top ten hold about 0.94%. The chain is built from TRBV11-1 and TRBJ1-1, with TRBD1 matching 7 bases. Sequences were obtained from memory CD4+ T cells from PBMCs. Subset denoted: CD45RA-negative fraction. This TCR was recovered from a man between 18 and 29 years old in good health. Some clones in this sample may be carry-over from other donors' samples. DNA of the CDR3: TGTGCCAGCAGTCCACTATACAGGGGAGGGACTGAAGCTTTCTTT. Its translation is CASSPLYRGGTEAFF.